The sample holds many counts of the clone carrying this TCR delta chain. Given a far larger clone just one base away, this is likely a sequencing read error. Additional DNA sequences in this sample encode the identical CDR3. Unmatched junction bases numbered 4, after V lost 1 base and J lost 0 bases. Germline V lookup: CDR1 GEAIGNYY, CDR2 EKD. The CDR3 has 18 residues. The data stem from a study of gamma-delta chains in newborns, infants, children. TCRdb made new clone calls on the reads using CATT. The table includes 4,600 or so delta-chain clones, approximately 3% detected once. The receptor was derived from a child who was a newborn, infant or young child, either healthy, febrile or measles-vaccinated (not recorded which). The rearrangement joins TRDV2 to TRDJ3, with 8 bases matching TRDD3. Sequencing was done on a sample of blood. As DNA, the CDR3 is TGTGCCTGTGACACTGGGGGATCCAGCTCCTGGGACACCCGACAGATGTTTTTC. Its protein product is CACDTGGSSSWDTRQMFF.